Below, 13 T cell receptor beta chains from the same sample are listed, as sequenced in a study of identical twins. TCRdb reprocessed the 5' RACE reads via MiXCR and lists one record per CDR3 protein. The sample lists hundreds of thousands of distinct CDR3 sequences, 9% to 15% occurring once. These data are also associated with another study on yellow fever vaccine responses in identical twins.

Sequenced input: CD8+ T cells sorted from blood. The receptors were sampled from a woman in her late teens or twenties in good health.

This clonotype occurred a few times. J is TRBJ2-2 and V is TRBV12-3 or TRBV12-4; no definite D call. Trimming took 11 bases from V and 2 from J, leaving 21 bases between them. The CDR3 extends over 16 amino acids. The CDR3 DNA follows: TGTGCCGGCCTCGACGGCCATAAACTCAACACCGGGGAGCTGTTTTTT. Protein sequence: CAGLDGHKLNTGELFF.

This clonotype was seen only a few times. The V and J genes are TRBV28 and TRBJ2-7; D not resolved. The CDR3 loop spans 12 amino acids. V shed 2 bases and J shed 7 bases, with 9 bases lying between them. Germline CDR1 MDHEN, CDR2 SYDVKM. The DNA of the CDR3 is TGTGCCAGCAGTTTAGGGTACCTGGAGCAGTACTTC. Amino acids: CASSLGYLEQYF. Drawing the rest from reference TRBV28 and TRBJ2-7, the complete variable domain is DVKVTQSSRYLVKRTGEKVFLECVQDMDHENMFWYRQDPGLGLRLIYFSYDVKMKEKGDIPEGYSVSREKKERFSLILESASTNQTSMYLCASSLGYLEQYFGPGTRLTVT.

A few counts support this clonotype. The rearrangement links TRBV12-3 or TRBV12-4 to TRBJ2-2; 8 positions match TRBD2. Losses at the gene ends were 7 bases for V and 4 bases for J; bases not matched to a gene: 5. The CDR3 loop spans 14 amino acids. CDR3 nucleotide sequence: TGTGCCAGCACTCCGGGGGGGTTCACCGGGGAGCTGTTTTTT. Translating it yields CASTPGGFTGELFF.

This clonotype was detected many times. This chain uses TRBV5-5 with TRBJ2-3; D is undetermined. This CDR3 contains 14 residues. The germline V gene encodes CDR1 SGHKS and CDR2 YYEKEE (reference sequence). V was clipped by 2 bases and J by 2 bases, with 9 bases between them. CDR3: CASSLTGTTDTQYF. Here the CDR3 DNA reads TGTGCCAGCAGCTTAACCGGAACCACAGATACGCAGTATTTT.

This clonotype was recorded a few times. This rearrangement joins TRBV12-3 or TRBV12-4 to TRBJ2-2; no firm D call. V was trimmed by 7 bases and J by 9 bases, leaving 9 bases between them. This CDR3 has 11 amino acids. Written as DNA, the CDR3 is TGTGCCAGCACCACGACGAGGGAGCTGTTTTTT. It encodes CASTTTRELFF.

This clonotype was counted a few times. The chain couples TRBV4-1 to TRBJ2-1; D not certain. V was cut by 0 bases and J by 7 bases, with 7 bases left in between. CDR1 and CDR2 (germline): MGHRA, YSYEKL. The CDR3 is 13 amino acids. CDR3 residues: CASSQDIGNEQFF. CDR3 nucleotides: TGCGCCAGCAGCCAAGATATCGGGAATGAGCAGTTCTTC.

The chain joins TRBV4-1 to TRBJ2-1; D gene ambiguous. There are 15 residues in the CDR3. The germline V gene has CDR1 MGHRA and CDR2 YSYEKL. V was shortened by 4 bases and J by 8 bases, with 18 bases between the two germline ends. The CDR3 reads CASSPPGWVTHEQFF. CDR3 DNA: TGCGCCAGCAGCCCCCCAGGTTGGGTTACCCATGAGCAGTTCTTC.

The CDR3 here is CSAFRLADNPNYEQYF. The CDR3 coding sequence is TGCAGTGCTTTTCGACTAGCGGATAACCCAAATTACGAGCAGTACTTC. The chain joins TRBV20-1 to TRBJ2-7; 9 nucleotides match TRBD2. In germline, CDR1 is DFQATT, CDR2 SNEGSKA (reference sequence). The CDR3 spans 16 residues. V was clipped by 5 bases and J by 4 bases; unmatched bases: 15.

This clonotype was counted many times. The chain employs TRBV13 and TRBJ2-1, with D possibly TRBD2 on 5 matching bases. CDR3 length equals 14 residues. Germline-derived CDR1 and CDR2 are PRHDT and FYEKMQ (reference sequence). Trimming cost V 1 base and J 8 bases, with 12 bases left between them. CDR3 sequence: CASSLAGSRDEQFF. The CDR3 DNA reads as TGTGCCAGCAGCTTAGCGGGGTCTAGGGATGAGCAGTTCTTC.

This chain links TRBV20-1 with TRBJ2-1, with D possibly TRBD2 on 5 matching bases. The CDR3 runs to 15 residues. The V gene lost 5 bases and the J gene lost 5 bases, with 19 bases spanning the gap. The germline V gene encodes CDR1 DFQATT and CDR2 SNEGSKA (reference sequence). In DNA, the CDR3 is TGCAGTGCTTCTATTACAATCTCCGGGAACAATGAGCAGTTCTTC. Its translation: CSASITISGNNEQFF.

This clonotype was seen a few times. V usage is TRBV6-2 or TRBV6-3 and J usage is TRBJ2-3; 7 nucleotides match TRBD1. From germline, CDR1 is MNHEY and CDR2 SVGEGT. Trimming cost V 6 bases and J 1 base; bases outside gene matches: 10. The CDR3 has 16 residues. CDR3 sequence (DNA): TGTGCCAGCAGCTGGACAGGACCCCTTGGCACAGATACGCAGTATTTT. Translating gives CASSWTGPLGTDTQYF.

The rearrangement uses TRBV6-1 and TRBJ2-7; 8 positions match TRBD2. Germline trimming cut 5 bases from V and 4 bases from J; bases unmatched to any gene: 10. Germline V CDR1 and CDR2: MNHNS, SASEGT. The CDR3 extends over 15 amino acids. The CDR3 region has the DNA TGTGCCAGCAGTCCGGGACTAGGACTCGGTTACGAGCAGTACGTC. It encodes CASSPGLGLGYEQYV.

This clonotype was found a few times. This rearrangement joins TRBV7-2 to TRBJ2-3, with D perhaps TRBD1 or TRBD2 (5 bases each). V lost 5 bases to trimming and J lost 4 bases, with 10 bases between them. This CDR3 is built from 13 residues. Germline V gene lookup returns CDR1 SGHTA and CDR2 FQGNSA. The CDR3 region has the DNA TGTGCCAGCAGCGCATGGGACGCAGATACGCAGTATTTT. Its translation is CASSAWDADTQYF.